Listed here are 30 T cell receptor beta chains from one sample, sequenced in a study of blood T cell repertoires in COVID-19. Sequencing used immunoSEQ multiplex PCR; TCRdb keeps in-frame clones, though not all of them. This repertoire shows roughly 670,000 clones, around 89% found once; its top ten account for roughly 0.26%. The specimen was peripheral blood. Receptors originate from a woman aged 18-29 years with acute or convalescent COVID-19.

This clone was counted between two and nine times. The rearrangement joins TRBV5-5 to TRBJ2-7, with D possibly TRBD1 on 6 matching bases. V lost 5 bases and J lost 6, with 18 bases in between. Germline CDR1 and CDR2: SGHKS and YYEKEE (reference sequence). The CDR3 has 14 amino acids. The CDR3 region is CASSEPNRVGEQYF. In DNA form, the CDR3 reads TGTGCCAGCAGTGAGCCTAACAGGGTCGGCGAGCAGTACTTC.

The chain links TRBV4-1 to TRBJ2-1, with 8 bases aligning to TRBD1. J gave up 2 bases and V 1 base, and 4 bases lay outside the gene matches. The CDR3 loop spans 16 amino acids. Germline CDR1 is MGHRA and CDR2 is YSYEKL. The CDR3 reads CASSQAGTGTYNEQFF. The CDR3 DNA follows: TGCGCCAGCAGCCAAGCGGGGACAGGCACCTACAATGAGCAGTTCTTC.

The gene calls are TRBV5-8 and TRBJ1-1, with D tentatively TRBD1 (5 bases). The CDR3 loop spans 14 amino acids. Trimming left V 4 bases short and J 2 bases short, with 12 bases between. Germline lookup yields CDR1 SGHTS and CDR2 YDEGEE. The CDR3 region has the DNA TGTGCCAGCAGCCTGGAGGGGCGCAACACTGAAGCTTTCTTT. This sequence encodes CASSLEGRNTEAFF.

The genes are TRBV5-4 and TRBJ1-2; the D gene is possibly TRBD1 (5 bases). Germline V gives CDR1 SGHNT, CDR2 YYREEE (reference sequence). V was cut by 1 base and J by 4 bases, with 14 bases left in between. This CDR3 region has 15 residues. In DNA, the CDR3 is TGTGCCAGCAGCTTGTCGCGTGGGGCCCTCTATGGCTACACCTTC. Its translation is CASSLSRGALYGYTF. The full variable domain, its missing parts supplied by reference TRBV5-4 and TRBJ1-2, is ETGVTQSPTHLIKTRGQQVTLRCSSQSGHNTVSWYQQALGQGPQFIFQYYREEENGRGNFPPRFSGLQFPNYSSELNVNALELDDSALYLCASSLSRGALYGYTFGSGTRLTVV.

To note about this clone: This same CDR3 is encoded by further DNA sequences in the sample. This chain joins TRBV27 and TRBJ1-2; 10 nucleotides line up with TRBD1. V lost 6 bases, J lost 2 bases, and 3 bases stayed unmatched. This CDR3 has 14 residues. Germline assignment: CDR1 MNHEY and CDR2 SMNVEV (reference sequence). The CDR3 sequence is CASSRTGGNYGYTF. The CDR3 bases are TGTGCCAGCAGCAGGACAGGGGGGAACTATGGCTACACCTTC.

The J gene is TRBJ1-1, the V gene TRBV30; TRBD1 agrees at 7 bases. J lost 11 bases, V lost 0 bases, and 12 bases had no gene match. This CDR3 comprises 14 residues. Germline-derived CDR1 and CDR2 are GTSNPN and SVGIG (reference sequence). CDR3 in DNA: TGTGCCTGGAGTGTAGTTGGGCAGACAGGGAGGGCTTTCTTT. Its protein is CAWSVVGQTGRAFF.

On this clone: Other DNA sequences in the sample encode the same CDR3. The rearrangement links TRBV19 to TRBJ2-7; D perhaps matches TRBD1 (5 bases). This CDR3 has 12 amino acids. V shed 5 bases and J shed 3 bases, with 8 bases lying between them. CDR1 LNHDA and CDR2 SQIVND come from the germline V gene (reference sequence). The CDR3 loop is CASSPDSYEQYF. DNA of the CDR3: TGTGCCAGTAGTCCCGACAGCTACGAGCAGTACTTC.

The rearrangement uses TRBV4-2 and TRBJ2-7; tentatively, D is TRBD2 (5 bases). The CDR3 runs 19 residues. Germline V gives CDR1 LGHNA, CDR2 YNFKEQ. With 3 bases removed from V and 3 bases from J, the gap between germline ends came to 27 bases. In DNA, the CDR3 is TGTGCCAGCAGCCATCAAAGGGTCCGGGGTCGGTTACCTGGCTACGAGCAGTACTTC. It specifies CASSHQRVRGRLPGYEQYF.

The CDR3 sequence: CASSPGQGALGYTF. CDR3 nucleotides: TGTGCCAGCTCACCCGGACAGGGGGCTTTGGGCTACACCTTC. The chain joins TRBV18 to TRBJ1-2, with 11 bases fitting TRBD1. Trimming took 3 bases from V and 8 from J; bases not matched to a gene: 5. The germline CDR1 and CDR2 sequences are KGHSH and LQKENI. The CDR3 covers 14 residues.

The chain combines TRBV19 with TRBJ2-7; TRBD2 agrees at 12 bases. The ends lost 4 bases at V and 4 bases at J; junction bases unmatched: 11. The CDR3 spans 17 residues. From germline, CDR1 is LNHDA and CDR2 SQIVND (reference sequence). The chain's CDR3 is CASSTLLSSGGAYEQYF. In DNA form, the CDR3 reads TGTGCCAGTAGTACCCTACTCTCTAGCGGGGGGGCGTACGAGCAGTACTTC.

The V and J genes are TRBV6-5 and TRBJ2-1; 10 nucleotides match TRBD1. Trimming cost V 4 bases and J 1 base; bases outside gene matches: 4. The CDR3 has 16 amino acids. Germline loops: CDR1 MNHEY, CDR2 SVGAGI. CDR3 amino acids: CASSSRDRGSYNEQFF. CDR3 coding DNA: TGTGCCAGCAGTTCGAGGGACAGGGGTTCCTACAATGAGCAGTTCTTC.

The genes are TRBV6-6 and TRBJ1-2; 9 bases line up with TRBD1. Germline V gene data show CDR1 as MNHNY and CDR2 as SVGAGI (reference sequence). There are 13 residues in the CDR3. With 10 bases clipped from V and 4 bases from J, the junction kept 7 bases outside the gene matches. In DNA form, the CDR3 reads TGTGCCACCCTACAGGGGGCCCTCTATGGCTACACCTTC. Its protein product is CATLQGALYGYTF.

The chain combines TRBV10-3 with TRBJ1-1; TRBD1 might be the D (6 bases). The CDR3 sequence is 12 residues long. V dropped 10 bases and J dropped 1 base, with 10 bases sitting between them. The germline gives CDR1 ENHRY, CDR2 SYGVKD. The CDR3 spells CATHRENTEAFF. The CDR3 coding sequence is TGTGCCACACACAGGGAGAACACTGAAGCTTTCTTT.

The chain is built from TRBV27 and TRBJ1-6; the match to TRBD1 covers 12 bases. Trimming took 6 bases from V and 10 from J; bases not matched to a gene: 10. Germline lookup yields CDR1 MNHEY and CDR2 SMNVEV (reference sequence). The CDR3 loop spans 16 amino acids. CDR3 sequence: CASRLGDRGRGSPLHF. As DNA, the CDR3 is TGTGCCAGCAGGCTCGGGGACAGGGGGCGAGGATCACCCCTCCACTTT.

This sequence joins TRBV24-1 and TRBJ1-5; unclear D gene. Germline loops: CDR1 KGHDR, CDR2 SFDVKD. Trimming cost V 7 bases and J 4 bases, with 19 bases left between them. This CDR3 contains 16 residues. The CDR3 reads CATRGKRRVQNQPQHF. The CDR3 region has the DNA TGTGCCACCAGAGGAAAGAGGAGGGTACAAAATCAGCCCCAGCATTTT.

This clone occurred a few times. DNA of the CDR3: TGTGCCAGCAGCGTCGAGACAGGATCCTACGAGCAGTACTTC. Translation gives CASSVETGSYEQYF. The V and J genes are TRBV9 and TRBJ2-7; a possible D gene is TRBD1 (6 bases). Trimming removed 2 bases from V and 1 base from J, with 10 bases in between. This CDR3 is built from 14 residues. Germline CDR1 is SGDLS and CDR2 is YYNGEE. The entire variable domain, with the rest obtained from reference TRBV9 and TRBJ2-7, is as follows: DSGVTQTPKHLITATGQRVTLRCSPRSGDLSVYWYQQSLDQGLQFLIQYYNGEERAKGNILERFSAQQFPDLHSELNLSSLELGDSALYFCASSVETGSYEQYFGPGTRLTVT.

The chain uses TRBV5-1 and TRBJ2-7, with 8 positions matching TRBD1. The CDR3 runs 14 residues. Germline assignment: CDR1 SGHRS and CDR2 YFSETQ. With V trimmed by 3 bases and J by 7 bases, 9 bases remained unmatched. The CDR3 reads CASSSRTGREEQYF. The CDR3, as DNA: TGCGCCAGCAGCTCTCGGACAGGGCGTGAGGAGCAGTACTTC.

This sequence joins TRBV4-1 and TRBJ1-2; perhaps TRBD1 as D (5 bases). V shed 2 bases and J shed 4 bases, with 14 bases lying between them. CDR3 size: 15 residues. The germline V gene has CDR1 MGHRA and CDR2 YSYEKL. In nucleotides, the CDR3 is TGCGCCAGCAGCCAACCAGGGAAGGGGCCCTATGGCTACACCTTC. Amino acid sequence: CASSQPGKGPYGYTF.

The rearrangement joins TRBV3-1 (or the pseudogene TRBV3-2) to TRBJ2-3; possibly TRBD2 for D (6 bases). The V gene's germline CDR1 is LGHDT and CDR2 YNNKEL (reference sequence). The CDR3 has 17 residues. Trimming shortened V by 1 base and J by 0 bases, and 14 bases separated the two germline ends. Here the CDR3 reads CASSQGAKRGSTDTQYF. The CDR3 coding sequence is TGTGCCAGCAGCCAAGGGGCCAAACGGGGGAGCACAGATACGCAGTATTTT.

V is TRBV5-6 and J is TRBJ2-5, with a tentative D call TRBD2 (5 bases). Trimming left V 2 bases short and J 3 bases short, with 14 bases between. The germline V gene encodes CDR1 SGHDT and CDR2 YYEEEE. There are 15 residues in the CDR3. The CDR3 coding sequence is TGTGCCAGCAGCTTCGCCCCTAGCTCGAAAGAGACCCAGTACTTC. Translating gives CASSFAPSSKETQYF.

The gene calls are TRBV2 and TRBJ2-1; 9 bases map to TRBD1. This CDR3 spans 14 amino acids. The V and J ends lost 7 bases and 5 bases, in that order; junction bases with no gene match: 6. Looked up from germline, CDR1 is SNHLY and CDR2 is FYNNEI. The chain's CDR3 is CASNPGQGNNEQFF. In DNA, the CDR3 is TGTGCCAGCAACCCGGGACAGGGCAACAATGAGCAGTTCTTC.

The CDR3 nucleotides read TGTGCCAGCAGTGATGAGGGGGGGGGCACAGATACGCAGTATTTT. This translates into CASSDEGGGTDTQYF. This chain joins TRBV6-1 and TRBJ2-3, with a possible D match to TRBD2 (7 bases). The V end was cut by 3 bases, the J end by 1 base, with 11 bases between. The germline gives CDR1 MNHNS, CDR2 SASEGT. The CDR3 length is 15 residues.

The chain uses TRBV7-9 and TRBJ2-7; D unresolved. Looked up from germline, CDR1 is SEHNR and CDR2 is FQNEAQ (reference sequence). CDR3 length: 13 residues. Trimming took off 2 bases at V and 6 bases at J, with 11 bases between the two ends. The CDR3 loop reads CASSLWLGPEQYF. The CDR3 DNA is TGTGCCAGCAGCTTATGGCTGGGCCCCGAGCAGTACTTC.

This clone was detected once. This sequence joins TRBV19 and TRBJ1-5; D gene uncertain. CDR1 and CDR2 (germline): LNHDA, SQIVND (reference sequence). With 5 bases removed from V and 4 bases from J, the gap between germline ends came to 18 bases. The CDR3 is made up of 16 amino acids. CDR3 nucleotide sequence: TGTGCCAGTAGTCCACGGACGGGAAACGGTAATCAGCCCCAGCATTTT. This encodes CASSPRTGNGNQPQHF.

CDR3 in DNA: TGTGCCAGCAGTGAAGTGGGGGGTCCGGGAGGAAAGAAGCAGTACTTC. Translated, it gives CASSEVGGPGGKKQYF. V usage is TRBV6-1 and J usage is TRBJ2-7; 7 bases line up with TRBD2. The V gene's germline CDR1 is MNHNS and CDR2 SASEGT. V was clipped by 1 base and J by 8 bases; unmatched bases: 14. CDR3 length equals 16 residues.

V and J are TRBV6-5 and TRBJ2-1; TRBD1 matches 9 bases. Per germline, CDR1 MNHEY and CDR2 SVGAGI. The V gene end was trimmed by 2 bases and the J gene end by 6 bases; junction bases not matched to a gene: 5. CDR3 length: 15 residues. CDR3 in amino acids: CASSYPGQGSNEQFF. The CDR3 coding sequence is TGTGCCAGCAGTTACCCGGGACAGGGATCCAATGAGCAGTTCTTC.

To note about this clone: This sequence may be a read error, since a much larger clone differs from it by one base. The same CDR3 also results from other DNA sequences found in this sample. The gene calls are TRBV7-3 and TRBJ1-1; D call uncertain. Germline lookup yields CDR1 SGHTA and CDR2 FQGTGA. V lost 2 bases to trimming and J lost 3 bases, with 7 bases between them. The CDR3 covers 13 residues. CDR3 nucleotide sequence: TGTGCCAGCAGCTTAGGCGGGGACACTGAAGCTTTCTTT. This gives the protein CASSLGGDTEAFF.

The table lists this clone with a count of one. The V call is TRBV12-3 or TRBV12-4, the J call TRBJ1-1; TRBD1 aligns across 7 bases. Germline trimming cut 6 bases from V and 5 bases from J; bases unmatched to any gene: 6. There are 13 residues in the CDR3. CDR3 sequence reads: CASSTTGQTEAFF. CDR3 in DNA: TGTGCCAGCAGCACGACAGGGCAGACTGAAGCTTTCTTT.

The table lists this clone with a few counts. The chain uses TRBV7-9 and TRBJ2-7; tentative D call: TRBD1 (6 bases). CDR3 length: 13 amino acids. From germline, CDR1 is SEHNR and CDR2 FQNEAQ (reference sequence). Trimming left V 1 base short and J 2 bases short, with 6 bases between. CDR3 amino acids: CASSLGDTYEQYF. CDR3 sequence (DNA): TGTGCCAGCAGCTTAGGGGACACCTACGAGCAGTACTTC.

The V call is TRBV11-2, the J call TRBJ2-1, with a weak D call TRBD1 (5 bases). CDR3 length: 12 amino acids. CDR1 and CDR2 from the germline V gene are SGHAT and FQNNGV. The V end lost 0 bases, the J end lost 11 bases, and 8 bases lay between the germline ends. CDR3 sequence reads: CASSLEWGQQFF. In DNA, the CDR3 is TGTGCCAGCAGCTTAGAGTGGGGCCAGCAGTTCTTC.